This T cell receptor (beta chain) appears in the sequencing data of a study of shared clonotypes between healthy human individuals. Study outcomes and limitations: The study drew on few donors, limiting represented genetic and exposure-history diversity. Memory subsets had estimated richness that was generally smaller than that of naive subsets. Sampling involved blood alone; tissue repertoires likely differ.

Clones were sequenced by immunoSEQ multiplex PCR, and TCRdb holds only the in-frame ones, with some missing. The sample carries 2,100,000 or so clones, around 95% recorded once. Germline assignment: CDR1 MNHNS and CDR2 SASEGT. After removal of 6 bases from V and 1 base from J, the junction contained 3 bases not matched to a gene. The CDR3 has 14 amino acids. About this clone itself: Its specificity is not known.

Material for sequencing was naive CD4+ T cells sorted from blood. The sample's subset: CD45RA+ positively selected. The chain joins TRBV6-1 to TRBJ2-5; 9 bases align to TRBD1. This TCR was sampled from a man younger than 30 in good health. The CDR3 region is CASSQQGAQETQYF. The DNA for the CDR3 is TGTGCCAGCAGCCAACAGGGGGCCCAAGAGACCCAGTACTTC.